This is a list of T cell receptor beta chains from one sample in a study of CD8+ T cells in alopecia areata. Profiled with immunoSEQ multiplex PCR; TCRdb holds only in-frame clones, not every one. The table includes over 250,000 clones, roughly 60% detected once. This sample comprised CD4+ T cells sorted from blood, obtained around week 52, from a patient treated with tofacitinib. The receptor source for this set is a human donor with alopecia areata. Both conserved end residues are part of each CDR3.

j_gene	v_gene	len	CDR3aa
TRBJ2-7	TRBV18	12	CASSPPIGEQYF
TRBJ1-2	TRBV4-2	16	CASSQVVRGTNYGYTF
TRBJ1-6	TRBV5-4	15	CASSLTQGVDSPLHF
TRBJ1-1	TRBV20-1	11	CSARERTEAFF
TRBJ1-1	TRBV29-1	13	CSVEDGAFREAFF
TRBJ1-1	TRBV2	14	CASSLMGSVTEAFF
TRBJ2-7	TRBV25-1	12	CASRMGAGEQYF
TRBJ2-7	TRBV25-1	15	CASSVRAEPPYEQYF
TRBJ2-3	TRBV29-1	14	CSVDSGERTDTQYF
TRBJ2-1	TRBV10-3	14	CAISDTQGDNEQFF
TRBJ1-2	TRBV6-5	12	CASSYMGGGYTF
TRBJ2-5	TRBV5-6	14	CASSLTSGRETQYF
TRBJ2-2	TRBV5-1	14	CASSSNPDTGELFF
TRBJ1-1	TRBV30	13	CAWSPRADTEAFF
TRBJ2-5	TRBV5-1	14	CASSLFGGGETQYF
TRBJ1-2	TRBV30	13	CAFKTGADYGYTF
TRBJ2-5	TRBV5-1	13	CASSLAGGETQYF
TRBJ1-2	TRBV30	11	CAWIYRYGYTF
TRBJ2-7	TRBV30	12	CAWSPATSVQYF
TRBJ2-5	TRBV10-3	14	CAISEGISPETQYF
TRBJ2-2	TRBV6-6	15	CASSEAGGWTGELFF
TRBJ2-5	TRBV5-1	14	CASSLPGAQETQYF
TRBJ2-1	TRBV29-1	10	CSVRNNEQFF
TRBJ1-6	TRBV7-3	14	CASSFGGTNSPLHF
TRBJ2-2	TRBV2	14	CASTRDMSAGELFF
TRBJ2-5	TRBV18	15	CASSPVGQGTETQYF
TRBJ2-7	TRBV5-1	14	CASSLEGRGYEQYF
TRBJ1-6	TRBV2	14	CASSGTGVNSPLHF
TRBJ2-5	TRBV6-5	14	CASSSTRRTETQYF
TRBJ1-5	TRBV30	13	CAWSPGRDQPQHF
TRBJ2-2	TRBV5-1	13	CASSLVETGELFF
TRBJ2-7	TRBV30	12	CAWTRGSLEQYF
TRBJ1-2	TRBV29-1	13	CSVEDYRDYGYTF
TRBJ2-2	TRBV19	17	CASSISRGLAGTGELFF
TRBJ1-2	TRBV30	14	CAWSVGLANYGYTF
TRBJ2-5	TRBV2	13	CASSRDRMETQYF
TRBJ1-2	TRBV29-1	14	CSGRTGQGIGGYTF
TRBJ2-3	TRBV6-5	16	CASSFRERGGTDTQYF
TRBJ2-1	TRBV19	14	CASTTTGGANEQFF
TRBJ2-2	TRBV18	17	CASSPPGTGLNTGELFF
TRBJ1-1	TRBV19	14	CASKGEAVNTEAFF
TRBJ2-3	TRBV7-3	13	CASSSRAGDTQYF
TRBJ2-2	TRBV5-1	15	CASSLDRGPHGELFF
TRBJ1-4	TRBV30	14	CACSGTSWNEKLFF
TRBJ1-2	TRBV14	13	CASSQAGRYGYTF
TRBJ1-2	TRBV9	15	CASSTGPGINYGYTF